This TCR beta chain was identified in a study of blood T cell repertoires in COVID-19. Generated by immunoSEQ multiplex PCR, the TCRdb table keeps only in-frame clones and is missing some. Counted here are fewer than 90,000 clones, about 86% occurring once; the ten biggest clones make up about 4%. The receptor was derived from a man aged 70-80 years with active COVID-19. Specimen: peripheral blood.

CDR3: CASSRPTGVHEQYF. CDR3 DNA: TGTGCCAGCAGCCGCCCGACAGGGGTCCACGAGCAGTACTTC. This rearrangement joins TRBV11-3 to TRBJ2-7; 8 nucleotides line up with TRBD1. Losses at the gene ends were 5 bases for V and 5 bases for J; bases not matched to a gene: 8. Germline-derived CDR1 and CDR2 are SGHNT and YENEEA. This CDR3 comprises 14 residues.